This TCR beta chain comes out of a study of blood T cells in healthy people across ages. The CDR3 is 13 amino acids. V lost 2 bases, J lost 6 bases, and 10 bases lay in between. Per the germline V gene, CDR1 is SGHKS and CDR2 is YYEKEE (reference sequence). No fewer than 7 million PBMCs went into each sample. Through a sample-barcoded 5' primer and a J-beta primer mix, a second PCR was run for roughly 6 to 11 cycles. There were at least 2.5 million CDR3-containing paired-end reads obtained from each sample. TCRdb re-called the 5' RACE reads with MiXCR, one entry per CDR3 protein. Of approximately 1,100,000 distinct CDR3 sequences in the sample, 35% to 55% are singletons; the top ten hold approximately 17%. Broader study findings: There were more naive CD4+ cells and higher diversity in long-lived donors than in aged donors. TCR beta diversity correlated strongly with naive T cell percentage.

This clonotype appeared a few times. What it recognizes is unknown. The J gene is TRBJ2-3, the V gene TRBV5-5; D gene uncertain. Sequenced sample: blood. This receptor was identified in a woman aged 55 to 70 in good health. The CDR3 protein is CASSFPPSDTQYF. The CDR3 nucleotides are TGTGCCAGCAGCTTCCCCCCCTCGGATACGCAGTATTTT.